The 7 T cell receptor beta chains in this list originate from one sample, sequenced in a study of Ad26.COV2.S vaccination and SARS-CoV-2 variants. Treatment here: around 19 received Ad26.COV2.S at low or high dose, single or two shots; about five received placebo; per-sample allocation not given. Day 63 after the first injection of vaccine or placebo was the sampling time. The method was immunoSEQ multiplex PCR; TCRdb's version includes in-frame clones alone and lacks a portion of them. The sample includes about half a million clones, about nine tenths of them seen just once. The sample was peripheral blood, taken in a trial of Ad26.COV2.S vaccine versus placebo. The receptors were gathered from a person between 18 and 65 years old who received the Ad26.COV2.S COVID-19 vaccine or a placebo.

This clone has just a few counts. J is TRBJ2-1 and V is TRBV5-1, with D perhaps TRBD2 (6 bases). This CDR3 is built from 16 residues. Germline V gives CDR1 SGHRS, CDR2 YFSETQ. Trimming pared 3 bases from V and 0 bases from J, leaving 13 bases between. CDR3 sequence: CASSWGSGSSYNEQFF. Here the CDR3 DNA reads TGCGCCAGCAGCTGGGGTAGCGGCAGCTCCTACAATGAGCAGTTCTTC.

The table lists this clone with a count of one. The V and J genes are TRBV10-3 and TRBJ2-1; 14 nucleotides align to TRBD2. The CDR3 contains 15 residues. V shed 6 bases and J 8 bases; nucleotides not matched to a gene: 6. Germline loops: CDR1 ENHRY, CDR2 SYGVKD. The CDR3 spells CAIRRGTSGSDEQFF. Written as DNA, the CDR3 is TGTGCCATCAGGAGAGGGACTAGCGGGAGCGATGAGCAGTTCTTC.

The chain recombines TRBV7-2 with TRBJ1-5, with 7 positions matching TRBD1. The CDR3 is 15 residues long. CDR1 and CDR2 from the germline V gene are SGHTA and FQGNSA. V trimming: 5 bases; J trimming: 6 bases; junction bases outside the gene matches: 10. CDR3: CASSPWAGGVQPQHF. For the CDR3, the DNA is TGTGCCAGCAGCCCCTGGGCAGGGGGGGTTCAGCCCCAGCATTTT.

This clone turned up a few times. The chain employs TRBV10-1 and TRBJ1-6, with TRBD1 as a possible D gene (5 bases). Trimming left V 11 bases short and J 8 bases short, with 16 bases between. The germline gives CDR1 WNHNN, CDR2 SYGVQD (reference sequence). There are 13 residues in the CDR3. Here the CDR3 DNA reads TGCGCCTACAGACAGTTTTATGATTCACCCCTCCACTTT. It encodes CAYRQFYDSPLHF.

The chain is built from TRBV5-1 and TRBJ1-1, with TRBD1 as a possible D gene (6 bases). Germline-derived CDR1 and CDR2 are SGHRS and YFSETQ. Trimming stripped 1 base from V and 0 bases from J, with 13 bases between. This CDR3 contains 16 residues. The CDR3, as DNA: TGCGCCAGCAGCTTGCACAGGGAGAATATGAACACTGAAGCTTTCTTT. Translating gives CASSLHRENMNTEAFF.

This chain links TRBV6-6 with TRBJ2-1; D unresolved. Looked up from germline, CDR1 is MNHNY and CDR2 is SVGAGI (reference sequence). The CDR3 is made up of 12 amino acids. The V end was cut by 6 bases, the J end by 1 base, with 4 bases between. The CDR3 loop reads CASSPSYNEQFF. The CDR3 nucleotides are TGTGCCAGCAGCCCTTCCTACAATGAGCAGTTCTTC.

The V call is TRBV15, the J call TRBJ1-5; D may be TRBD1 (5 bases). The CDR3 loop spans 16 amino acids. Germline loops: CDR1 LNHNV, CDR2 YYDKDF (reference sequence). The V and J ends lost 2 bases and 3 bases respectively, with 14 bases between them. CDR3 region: CATSRKRRGDNQPQHF. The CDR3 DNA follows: TGTGCCACCAGCAGAAAACGGAGGGGTGACAATCAGCCCCAGCATTTT.